Listed below are T cell receptor beta chains from one sample, sequenced in a study of blood T cell repertoires in COVID-19. Sequencing used immunoSEQ multiplex PCR; TCRdb keeps in-frame clones, though not all of them. Here the sample spans 130,000 to 150,000 clones, approximately 90% being singletons. The material sequenced was PBMCs or T cells enriched from blood (not recorded which). These receptors all come from a woman in her thirties or forties who had been exposed to COVID-19. Both conserved end residues are part of each CDR3. Fields, in order: J gene, D gene, clone size, V gene, CDR3 DNA, CDR3 protein. The D gene is left open where the match is weak. The size entry is marked missing in some rows and otherwise reads once, few, many or a size class.

TRBJ2-5,-,once,TRBV28,TGTGCCAGCAGTCCCACCCCCCGAGGGACCCAGTACTTC,CASSPTPRGTQYF
TRBJ1-5,-,-,TRBV5-4,TGTGCCAGCAGCTCGGACAACAAAAATCAGCCCCAGCATTTT,CASSSDNKNQPQHF
TRBJ2-1,-,-,TRBV29-1,TGCAGCGTTGAAGGTTACAGGGCCGATGAGCAGTTCTTC,CSVEGYRADEQFF
TRBJ2-2,-,-,TRBV12-3/TRBV12-4,TGTGCCAGCCGGTCGGAGTTCACCGGGGAGCTGTTTTTT,CASRSEFTGELFF
TRBJ1-5,TRBD1,-,TRBV6-5,TGTGCCAGCAAATCTACAGGGGATAATCAGCCCCAGCATTTT,CASKSTGDNQPQHF
TRBJ1-5,TRBD1,-,TRBV10-1,TGCGCCAGCAGTCCCGGGACAGTCAATAATCAGCCCCAGCATTTT,CASSPGTVNNQPQHF
TRBJ1-5,-,-,TRBV5-7,TGTGCCAGCAGCTTGGGGCCGGAGAGCAATCAGCCCCAGCATTTT,CASSLGPESNQPQHF
TRBJ2-6,TRBD2,-,TRBV2,TGTGCCAGTGGACTAGCTACCATTGTTGGGGCCAACGTCCTGACTTTC,CASGLATIVGANVLTF
TRBJ2-7,-,-,TRBV6-5,TGTGCCAGCAGTCCCCGGGACACCAGCGAGCAGTACTTC,CASSPRDTSEQYF
TRBJ2-1,-,-,TRBV6-4,TGTGCCAGCAGTCCTAGCTCCTACAATGAGCAGTTCTTC,CASSPSSYNEQFF
TRBJ1-2,-,-,TRBV5-5,TGTGCCAGCAGCTTGAATCAGGTTGCTAACTATGGCTACACCTTC,CASSLNQVANYGYTF
TRBJ2-2,TRBD2,-,TRBV9,TGTGCCAGCAGCGACGGGACTAGCGGGAGAAGGAACACCGGGGAGCTGTTTTTT,CASSDGTSGRRNTGELFF
TRBJ2-1,-,-,TRBV5-1,TGCGCCAGCAGCACGGGACTGCCTGCGGCGGGGACCTACAATGAGCAGTTCTTC,CASSTGLPAAGTYNEQFF
TRBJ1-3,TRBD1,-,TRBV7-9,TGTGCCAGCAGCCGGGGACAGTACTCTGGAAACACCATATATTTT,CASSRGQYSGNTIYF
TRBJ1-2,TRBD1,few,TRBV19,TGTGCCAGTAGTCCAAGTCCCGGGACAGCGTATGGCTACACCTTC,CASSPSPGTAYGYTF
TRBJ2-1,TRBD2,-,TRBV11-2,TGTGCCAGCAGCTTTACTAGCGGGGGAAGCTCCTACAATGAGCAGTTCTTC,CASSFTSGGSSYNEQFF
TRBJ1-2,-,few,TRBV15,TGTGCCACCAGCAAAGGCGGGGTATATGGCTACACCTTC,CATSKGGVYGYTF
TRBJ2-1,TRBD2,once,TRBV19,TGTGCCAGTAGTACTAAATATAGCGGGGGGTTTGAGCAGTTCTTC,CASSTKYSGGFEQFF
TRBJ2-7,TRBD2,-,TRBV18,TGTGCCAGCTCACAATCAAGCGGGAACGAGCAGTACTTC,CASSQSSGNEQYF
TRBJ2-7,-,few,TRBV6-5,TGTGCCAGCAGTCACACACCGTACGAGCAGTACTTC,CASSHTPYEQYF
TRBJ1-5,-,-,TRBV11-2,TGTGCCAGCAGCTCCACCGGGGGGGACGAGCCCCAGCATTTT,CASSSTGGDEPQHF
TRBJ1-1,TRBD1,-,TRBV28,TGTGCCAGCAGTTTTCAACAGGGGTGGAACACTGAAGCTTTCTTT,CASSFQQGWNTEAFF
TRBJ1-6,TRBD1,-,TRBV28,TGTGCCAGCAGTCGACGCACTGGACAGGGGGGATCACCCCTCCACTTT,CASSRRTGQGGSPLHF
TRBJ2-7,TRBD1,few,TRBV5-1,TGCGCCAGCAGCCAGGACAGGGCTTCCTACGAGCAGTACTTC,CASSQDRASYEQYF
TRBJ2-2,-,-,TRBV7-2,TGTGCCAGCAGCTTACCCAGGTCCAGGGAGCTGTTTTTT,CASSLPRSRELFF
TRBJ1-2,-,-,TRBV29-1,TGCAGCGTTCCCCCGACAGCCAACTATGGCTACACCTTC,CSVPPTANYGYTF
TRBJ1-2,TRBD1,-,TRBV28,TGTGCCAGCAGTACTGGACAGGGGACGGTTGGCTATGGCTACACCTTC,CASSTGQGTVGYGYTF
TRBJ2-3,-,once,TRBV7-9,TGTGCCAGCGGGAGCGGGTATCTCTCGACTAGCACAGATACGCAGTATTTT,CASGSGYLSTSTDTQYF
TRBJ1-4,-,-,TRBV11-2,TGTGCCAGCAGCCCTCCCCTGGCAGCAACTAATGAAAAACTGTTTTTT,CASSPPLAATNEKLFF
TRBJ1-5,-,-,TRBV28,TGTGCCAGCACCCCGTCGGGGATTAATCAGCCCCAGCATTTT,CASTPSGINQPQHF
TRBJ1-5,TRBD1,-,TRBV11-2,TGTGCCAGCAGCTTAGAGGCAAAGGACAGGGGGCCTCGGGGCAATCAGCCCCAGCATTTT,CASSLEAKDRGPRGNQPQHF
TRBJ1-2,-,-,TRBV7-2,TGTGCCAGCAGCTCGGACGGACGGGGCTATGGCTACACCTTC,CASSSDGRGYGYTF
TRBJ2-4,TRBD2,-,TRBV2,TGTGCCAGCAGAGCCGGGACTAGCGGGGGGGCCATTCAGTACTTC,CASRAGTSGGAIQYF
TRBJ1-6,-,once,TRBV28,TGTGCCAGCAGCCCCCGGAATCCAGGTTTCCCCCTCCACTTT,CASSPRNPGFPLHF
TRBJ2-7,TRBD1,-,TRBV5-1,TGCGCCAGCAGCTTGATGTCCAGGGGGTACGAGCAGTACTTC,CASSLMSRGYEQYF
TRBJ2-7,TRBD1,once,TRBV27,TGTGCCAGCACTACTCCGGGGACAGGGAGCTACGAGCAGTACTTC,CASTTPGTGSYEQYF
TRBJ1-2,TRBD1,-,TRBV7-2,TGTGCCAGCAGCCCTAAAGGGGGCGCCCTTTATGGCTACACCTTC,CASSPKGGALYGYTF
TRBJ1-2,TRBD1,-,TRBV27,TGTGCCAGCAGCAGCGTCGACAGGGGCTTCTATGGCTACACCTTC,CASSSVDRGFYGYTF
TRBJ2-7,TRBD1,-,TRBV27,TGTGCCAGCAGTCCTAACACCGGGACAGGGGGATACGAGCAGTACTTC,CASSPNTGTGGYEQYF
TRBJ2-1,TRBD2,-,TRBV3-1/TRBV3-2,TGTGCCAGCAGCTCGGAGACTAGCGGGGTTAATGAGCAGTTCTTC,CASSSETSGVNEQFF
TRBJ1-4,TRBD1,-,TRBV7-8,TGTGCCAGCAGCTTAGGCCCTGGACAGGGAGATGAAAAACTGTTTTTT,CASSLGPGQGDEKLFF
TRBJ2-7,TRBD2,once,TRBV6-2/TRBV6-3,TGTGCCAGCAGCTTCCGTAAGACTAGCGGGAGGGGCGAGCAGTACTTC,CASSFRKTSGRGEQYF